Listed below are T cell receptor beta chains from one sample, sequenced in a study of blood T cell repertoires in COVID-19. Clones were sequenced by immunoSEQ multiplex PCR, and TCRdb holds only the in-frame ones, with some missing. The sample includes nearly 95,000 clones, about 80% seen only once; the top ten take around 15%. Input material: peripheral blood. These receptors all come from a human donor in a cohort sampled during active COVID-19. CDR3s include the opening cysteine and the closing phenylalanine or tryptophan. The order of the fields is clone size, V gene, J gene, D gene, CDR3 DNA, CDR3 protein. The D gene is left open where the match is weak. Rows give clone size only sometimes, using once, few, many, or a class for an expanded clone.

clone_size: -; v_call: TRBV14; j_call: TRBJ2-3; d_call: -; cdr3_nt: TGTGCCAGCAGCTTTAAACAGGTGACGGGTACGCAGTATTTT; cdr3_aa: CASSFKQVTGTQYF
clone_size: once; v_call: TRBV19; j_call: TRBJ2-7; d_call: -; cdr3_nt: TGTGCCAGTAGTATAGCCCCCCGGGGCGAGCAGTACTTC; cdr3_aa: CASSIAPRGEQYF
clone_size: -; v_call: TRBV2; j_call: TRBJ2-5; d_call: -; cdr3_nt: TGTGCCAGCAGTGAAGCCAGGGTGCTCCAAGAGACCCAGTACTTC; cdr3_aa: CASSEARVLQETQYF
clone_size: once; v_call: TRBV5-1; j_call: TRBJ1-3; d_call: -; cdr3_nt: TGCGCCAGCAGCTCTACCGGTGGGGGCAACACCATATATTTT; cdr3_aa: CASSSTGGGNTIYF
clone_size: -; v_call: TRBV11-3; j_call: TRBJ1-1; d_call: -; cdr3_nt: TGTGCCAGCAGCTCCCAGATGAACACTGAAGCTTTCTTT; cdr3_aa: CASSSQMNTEAFF
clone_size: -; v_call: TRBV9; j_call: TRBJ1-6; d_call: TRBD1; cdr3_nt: TGTGCCAGCAGCGTAGGAGGGACAGGGGAAGTTAATTCACCCCTCCACTTT; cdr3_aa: CASSVGGTGEVNSPLHF
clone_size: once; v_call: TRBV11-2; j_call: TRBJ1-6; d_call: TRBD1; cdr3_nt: TGTGCCAGCAGCTGGGGACAGGGTTGGTCAGATTCACCCCTCCACTTT; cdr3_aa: CASSWGQGWSDSPLHF
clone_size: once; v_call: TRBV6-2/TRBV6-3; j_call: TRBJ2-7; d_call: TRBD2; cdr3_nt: TGTGCCAGCAACCCGTCCCTAGCGGGGACCTACGAGCAGTACTTC; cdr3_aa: CASNPSLAGTYEQYF
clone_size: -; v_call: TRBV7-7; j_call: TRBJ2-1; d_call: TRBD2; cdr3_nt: TGTGCCAGCAGCTTAGCAGTAGCGGGATCCTACAATGAGCAGTTCTTC; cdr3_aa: CASSLAVAGSYNEQFF
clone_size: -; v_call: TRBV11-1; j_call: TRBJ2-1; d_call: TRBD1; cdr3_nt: TGTGCCAGCAGCGCGGACAGGGGCCCCTACAATGAGCAGTTCTTC; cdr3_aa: CASSADRGPYNEQFF
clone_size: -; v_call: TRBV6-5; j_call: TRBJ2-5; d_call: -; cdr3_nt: TGTGCCAGCAGTTACGGGGCTACTGGGGAGACCCAGTACTTC; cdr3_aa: CASSYGATGETQYF
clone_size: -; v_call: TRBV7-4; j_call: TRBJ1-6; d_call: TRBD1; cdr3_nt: TGTGCCAGCAGCTTCTCTATGGACAGGCCCCGTTATAATTCACCCCTCCACTTT; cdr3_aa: CASSFSMDRPRYNSPLHF
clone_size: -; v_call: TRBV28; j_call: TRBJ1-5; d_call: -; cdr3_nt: TGTGCCAGCAGACCACGGACAGCTAATCAGCCCCAGCATTTT; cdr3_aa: CASRPRTANQPQHF
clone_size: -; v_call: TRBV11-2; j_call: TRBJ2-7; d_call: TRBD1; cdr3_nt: TGTGCCAGCAGCCCCGGGACAGGGGGCTACGAGCAGTACTTC; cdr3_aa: CASSPGTGGYEQYF
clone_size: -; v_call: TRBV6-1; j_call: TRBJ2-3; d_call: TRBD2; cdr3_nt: TGTGCCAGCAGTGTGTCATTGGCGGGGGGAAGCACAGATACGCAGTATTTT; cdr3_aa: CASSVSLAGGSTDTQYF
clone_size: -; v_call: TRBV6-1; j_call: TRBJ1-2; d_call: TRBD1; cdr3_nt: TGTGCCAGCAGTGAACAGCAGGGGGCTCACTATGGCTACACCTTC; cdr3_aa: CASSEQQGAHYGYTF
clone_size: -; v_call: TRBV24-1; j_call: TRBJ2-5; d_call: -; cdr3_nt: TGTGCCACCAGTGATTTTGGGCAGGGGAGAACCCAGTACTTC; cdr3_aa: CATSDFGQGRTQYF
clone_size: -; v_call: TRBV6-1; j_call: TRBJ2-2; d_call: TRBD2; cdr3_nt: TGTGCCAGCAGTGAACCCGGGAGGGTCGCTATCACCGGGGAGCTGTTTTTT; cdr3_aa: CASSEPGRVAITGELFF
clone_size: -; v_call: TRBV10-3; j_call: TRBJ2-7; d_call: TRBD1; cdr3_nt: TGTGCCATCAGTGACCCCGACAGGGGCAACGAGCAGTACTTC; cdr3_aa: CAISDPDRGNEQYF
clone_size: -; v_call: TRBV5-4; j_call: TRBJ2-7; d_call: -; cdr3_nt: TGTGCCAGCGGAGTTAAGAGCTCCTACGAGCAGTACTTC; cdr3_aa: CASGVKSSYEQYF
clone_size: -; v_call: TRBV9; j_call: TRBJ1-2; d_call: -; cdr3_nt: TGTGCCAGCAGCGGGACAGAGTACGTGGACTATGGCTACACCTTC; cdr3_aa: CASSGTEYVDYGYTF
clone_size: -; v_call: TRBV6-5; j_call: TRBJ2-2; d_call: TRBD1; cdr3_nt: TGTGCCAGCAGTTTGTCAGGGGGATCCGGGGAGCTGTTTTTT; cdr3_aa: CASSLSGGSGELFF
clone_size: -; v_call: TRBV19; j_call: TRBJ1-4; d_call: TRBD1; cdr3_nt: TGTGCCAGTAGTCCGGGGACAGGGGAAGTCGAAAAACTGTTTTTT; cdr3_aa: CASSPGTGEVEKLFF
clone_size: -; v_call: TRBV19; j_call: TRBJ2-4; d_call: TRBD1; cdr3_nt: TGTGCCAGTAGTATAGATCACGGCAGGGGGACCAAAAACATTCAGTACTTC; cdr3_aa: CASSIDHGRGTKNIQYF
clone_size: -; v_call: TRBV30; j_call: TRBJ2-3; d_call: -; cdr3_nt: TGTGCCTGGAGTGGCGACGGAGCTAGCACAGATACGCAGTATTTT; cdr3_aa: CAWSGDGASTDTQYF
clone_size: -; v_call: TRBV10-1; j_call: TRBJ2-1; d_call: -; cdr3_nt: TGCGCCAGCAGCGACGGGTACAATGAGCAGTTCTTC; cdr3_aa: CASSDGYNEQFF
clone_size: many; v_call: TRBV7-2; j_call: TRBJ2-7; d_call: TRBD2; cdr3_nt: TGTGCCAGTCCTCTGTGGTGGCTAGCGGGAGACTACGAGCAGTACTTC; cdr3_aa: CASPLWWLAGDYEQYF
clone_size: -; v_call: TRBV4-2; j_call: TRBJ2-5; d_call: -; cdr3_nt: TGTGCCAGCAGCCAAGACCGGTGGGGCGCCGAGGAGACCCAGTACTTC; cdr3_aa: CASSQDRWGAEETQYF
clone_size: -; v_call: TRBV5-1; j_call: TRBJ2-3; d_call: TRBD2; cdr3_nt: TGCGCCAGCAGCTTGAGAGCTTGGGGACTAGAACCAGATACGCAGTATTTT; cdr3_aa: CASSLRAWGLEPDTQYF
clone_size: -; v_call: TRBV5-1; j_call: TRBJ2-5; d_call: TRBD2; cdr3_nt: TGCGCCAGCAGCTTGGTGGTAGGGACTACAGAAGAGACCCAGTACTTC; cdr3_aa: CASSLVVGTTEETQYF
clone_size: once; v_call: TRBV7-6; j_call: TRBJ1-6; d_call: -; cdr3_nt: TGTGCCAGCAGCCCCGGAGGCCTTTCACCCCTCCACTTT; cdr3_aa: CASSPGGLSPLHF
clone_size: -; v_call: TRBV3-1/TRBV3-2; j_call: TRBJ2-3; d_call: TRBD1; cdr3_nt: TGTGCCAGCAGCCAAGCAGGGGGTGACACAGATACGCAGTATTTT; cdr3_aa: CASSQAGGDTDTQYF
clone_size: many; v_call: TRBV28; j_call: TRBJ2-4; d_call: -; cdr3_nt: TGTGCCAGCAGTTTAAAGAGAAACATTCAGTACTTC; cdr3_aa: CASSLKRNIQYF
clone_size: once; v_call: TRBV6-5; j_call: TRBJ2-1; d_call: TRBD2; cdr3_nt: TGTGCCAGCGTGGTGATAGCGGGGAACTACAATGAGCAGTTCTTC; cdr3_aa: CASVVIAGNYNEQFF
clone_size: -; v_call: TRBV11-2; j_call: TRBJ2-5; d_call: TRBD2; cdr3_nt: TGTGCCAGCAGCTATTCCGGGACTAAAGAGACCCAGTACTTC; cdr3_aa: CASSYSGTKETQYF
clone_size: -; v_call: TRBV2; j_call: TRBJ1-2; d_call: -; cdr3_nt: TGTGCCAGCAGGCTCTTCGAGGACTATGGCTACACCTTC; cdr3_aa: CASRLFEDYGYTF
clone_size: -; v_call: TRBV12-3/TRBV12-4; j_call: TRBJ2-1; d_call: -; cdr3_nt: TGTGCCAGCAATAATGGACTTTACAATGAGCAGTTCTTC; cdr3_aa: CASNNGLYNEQFF
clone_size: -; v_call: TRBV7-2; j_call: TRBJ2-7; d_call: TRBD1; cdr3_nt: TGTGCCAGCAGCCAAACGTGGACAGGGCTCTACGAGCAGTACTTC; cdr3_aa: CASSQTWTGLYEQYF
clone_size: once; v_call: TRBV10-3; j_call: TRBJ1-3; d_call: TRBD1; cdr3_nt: TGTGCCATCAGTGAGTTGGGGACAGCTGGAAACACCATATATTTT; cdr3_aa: CAISELGTAGNTIYF
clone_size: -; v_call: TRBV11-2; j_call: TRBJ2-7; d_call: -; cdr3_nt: TGTGCCAGCAGCTTAGGTCAGGGCACCGAGCAGTACTTC; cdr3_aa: CASSLGQGTEQYF
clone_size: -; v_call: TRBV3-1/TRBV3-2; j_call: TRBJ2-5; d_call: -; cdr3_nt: TGTGCCAGCAGAAAAGGGGGCCAAGAGACCCAGTACTTC; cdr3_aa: CASRKGGQETQYF
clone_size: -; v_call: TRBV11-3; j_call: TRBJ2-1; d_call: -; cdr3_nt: TGTGCCAGCAGCCCCGGGGAGTCCTACAATGAGCAGTTCTTC; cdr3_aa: CASSPGESYNEQFF
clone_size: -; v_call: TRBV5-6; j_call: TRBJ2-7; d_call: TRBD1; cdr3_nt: TGTGCCAGCAGCCCACTTGGGACAGGGGTGGCTTACGAGCAGTACTTC; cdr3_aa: CASSPLGTGVAYEQYF
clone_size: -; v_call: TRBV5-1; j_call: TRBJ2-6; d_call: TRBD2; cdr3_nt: TGCGCCAGCAGCTTGGGACTAGCGGGACGGATACCCGGGGCCAACGTCCTGACTTTC; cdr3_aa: CASSLGLAGRIPGANVLTF
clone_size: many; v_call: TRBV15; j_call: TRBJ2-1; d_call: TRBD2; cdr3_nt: TGTGCCACCAGCAGAGTGAGCGGGGGGGGCAATGAGCAGTTCTTC; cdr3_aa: CATSRVSGGGNEQFF
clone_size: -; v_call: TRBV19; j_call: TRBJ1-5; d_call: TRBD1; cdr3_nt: TGTGCCAGTAGGCAATCAGGGGGCGCGTACAATCAGCCCCAGCATTTT; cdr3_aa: CASRQSGGAYNQPQHF
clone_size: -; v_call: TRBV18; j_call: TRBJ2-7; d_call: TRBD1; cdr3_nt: TGTGCCAGCTCACGTAACAGGGGGAGGTACGAGCAGTACTTC; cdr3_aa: CASSRNRGRYEQYF
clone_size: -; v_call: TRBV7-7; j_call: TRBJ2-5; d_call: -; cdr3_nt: TGTGCTAGCAGCGAACAGGGTCGACAAGAGACCCAGTACTTC; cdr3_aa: CASSEQGRQETQYF
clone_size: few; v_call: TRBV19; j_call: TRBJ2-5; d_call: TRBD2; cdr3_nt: TGTGCCAGTAGTATAGATCTAGGACTAGCGGGAGGCGAAGAGACCCAGTACTTC; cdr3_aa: CASSIDLGLAGGEETQYF
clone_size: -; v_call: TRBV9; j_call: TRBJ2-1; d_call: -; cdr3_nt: TGTGCCAGCAGCCTCGGGGGGCAATCTGGTAATGAGCAGTTCTTC; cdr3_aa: CASSLGGQSGNEQFF
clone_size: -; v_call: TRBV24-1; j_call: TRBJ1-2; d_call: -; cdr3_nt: TGTGCCACCGGGACCGGACAGTCTGGCTACACCTTC; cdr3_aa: CATGTGQSGYTF
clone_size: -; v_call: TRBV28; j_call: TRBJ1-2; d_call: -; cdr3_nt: TGTGCCAGCAGTTTAGAGTCTGAGACTATCTATGGCTACACCTTC; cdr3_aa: CASSLESETIYGYTF
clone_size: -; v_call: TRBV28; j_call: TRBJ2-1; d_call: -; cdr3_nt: TGTGCCACGTACAGGGCTCTTTACAATGAGCAGTTCTTC; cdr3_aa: CATYRALYNEQFF
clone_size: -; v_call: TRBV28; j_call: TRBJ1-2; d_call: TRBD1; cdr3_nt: TGTGCCAGCAGTTACTCAGGGGGCGCCTTACATGGCTACACCTTC; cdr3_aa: CASSYSGGALHGYTF
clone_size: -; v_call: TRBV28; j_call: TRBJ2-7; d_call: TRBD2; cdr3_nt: TGTGCCAGCAGTTTAGGCCGACTAGCGGGAGGGATCTACGAGCAGTACTTC; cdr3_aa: CASSLGRLAGGIYEQYF
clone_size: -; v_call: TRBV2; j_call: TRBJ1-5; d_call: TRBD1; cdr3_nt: TGTGCCAGCAGGGGACAGCTTTACAATCAGCCCCAGCATTTT; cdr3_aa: CASRGQLYNQPQHF
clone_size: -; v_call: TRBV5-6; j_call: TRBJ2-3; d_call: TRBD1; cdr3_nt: TGTGCCAGCAGCTTGGTAGGGGGCCGAAGCACAGATACGCAGTATTTT; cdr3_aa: CASSLVGGRSTDTQYF